These T cell receptor beta chains were read from a single sample in a study of T cell repertoires in cytomegalovirus infection. MiXCR, applied by TCRdb to the reads, yields one record per CDR3 protein. The data show some 940,000 distinct CDR3 sequences, around 30% seen once. Their cognate antigens are unknown. This specimen was cultured CD8+ T cells from PBMCs, taken from culture after CMV antigen stimulation. The receptors derive from a human donor in good health (CMV status not recorded). Some clones in this sample may be carry-over from other donors' samples. CDR3s include the opening cysteine and the closing phenylalanine or tryptophan. D genes are given only for firm matches. Only part of the rows carry a size: once, few, many, or a class if the clone is expanded.

>.|TRBJ2-1|.|TRBV6-1
TGTGCCAGCAGTTACGACGGGACTGTCGCCGGAAATGAGCAGTTCTTC
CASSYDGTVAGNEQFF
>.|TRBJ1-1|.|TRBV7-9
TGTGCCAGCAGCCCCGGGAGGGCTGTTGAAGCTTTCTTT
CASSPGRAVEAFF
>.|TRBJ2-5|few|TRBV27
TGTGCCAGCAGTTTATATGGGGGGGGGCCCGGGGAGACCCAGTACTTC
CASSLYGGGPGETQYF
>.|TRBJ1-5|many|TRBV6-5
TGTGCCAGCAGTTACTCGAGCGGACAGCCCCAGCATTTT
CASSYSSGQPQHF
>.|TRBJ2-7|few|TRBV10-3
TGTGCCATCAGTGGGACGGTCAACAGCTCCTACGAGCAGTACTTC
CAISGTVNSSYEQYF
>.|TRBJ1-5|.|TRBV6-2/TRBV6-3
TGTGCCAGCAGTTACTCCTTGGTACCCCAGCATTTT
CASSYSLVPQHF
>.|TRBJ1-4|.|TRBV7-3
TGTGCCAGCAGCTTTGGGGCCGGGGCTAATGAAAAACTGTTTTTT
CASSFGAGANEKLFF
>TRBD2|TRBJ2-5|few|TRBV6-5
TGTGCCAGCAGTACCCCGATGGGTAGCGGGGGGGCTATGGAGACCCAGTACTTC
CASSTPMGSGGAMETQYF
>.|TRBJ2-3|.|TRBV6-6
TGTGCCAGCACTTTTAACGTAAAAGGGCAGGATACGCAGTATTTT
CASTFNVKGQDTQYF
>.|TRBJ2-1|few|TRBV6-1
TGTGCCAGCAGTGAAGCGGGGTGGATATACAATGAGCAGTTCTTC
CASSEAGWIYNEQFF
>TRBD1|TRBJ1-2|.|TRBV5-6
TGTGCCAGCAGCTTGGGAGACAGGGCGATCAATGGCTACACCTTC
CASSLGDRAINGYTF
>TRBD2|TRBJ2-7|.|TRBV2
TGTGCCAACCGGCCGAGCGGGGGGCCCGAGCAGTACTTC
CANRPSGGPEQYF
>.|TRBJ1-1|many|TRBV7-8
TGTGCCAGCAGCTCAAACATCCCAAAGAACACTGAAGCTTTCTTT
CASSSNIPKNTEAFF
>.|TRBJ1-2|.|TRBV10-3
TGTGCCAGCCTAGACAGGAGAAGCCAGGGGACTTATGGCTACACCTTC
CASLDRRSQGTYGYTF
>TRBD2|TRBJ2-2|many|TRBV7-2
TGTGCCAGCGGTTGGACTAGCCGTAAAACCGGGGAGCTGTTTTTT
CASGWTSRKTGELFF
>.|TRBJ1-1|.|TRBV4-3
TGCGCCAGCAGCCAAGATGGGGGCGTGAACACTGAAGCTTTCTTT
CASSQDGGVNTEAFF
>TRBD1|TRBJ2-1|.|TRBV20-1
TGCAGTGCTAGAGGACGAGACAGGGGAGGTGAGCAGTTCTTC
CSARGRDRGGEQFF
>TRBD1|TRBJ1-1|.|TRBV5-1
TGCGCCAGCAGTTACCGGGACAGCATGAACACTGAAGCTTTCTTT
CASSYRDSMNTEAFF
>.|TRBJ2-2|.|TRBV12-3/TRBV12-4
TGTGCCAGCTCCCCCCCCCAGGGCGGCACCGGGGAGCTGTTTTTT
CASSPPQGGTGELFF
>.|TRBJ2-1|few|TRBV12-5
TGTGCTAGTGGCCTGAATCTCAATGAGCAGTTCTTC
CASGLNLNEQFF
>.|TRBJ2-1|once|TRBV14
TGTGCCAGCAGCCAGTATGCGGGGAACAATGAGCAGTTCTTC
CASSQYAGNNEQFF
>TRBD1|TRBJ1-5|.|TRBV5-8
TGTGCCAGCAGCGACCAGGGGGCAGGGGGCGTTCAGCCCCAGCATTTT
CASSDQGAGGVQPQHF
>TRBD1|TRBJ2-7|.|TRBV7-6
TGTGCCAGCAGCGAGGGACAGCCCTACGAGCAGTACTTC
CASSEGQPYEQYF
>TRBD1|TRBJ1-5|.|TRBV27
TGTGCCAGCAGCACGACAGGGGGATTCAGTCAGCCCCAGCATTTT
CASSTTGGFSQPQHF
>.|TRBJ1-2|.|TRBV13
TGTGCCAGCAGCGCAAGACAGTTCGTATATTCCTATGGCTACACCTTC
CASSARQFVYSYGYTF
>.|TRBJ2-3|.|TRBV3-1
TGTGCCAGCAGCCAAGATTTCAACAGAGCCACAGATACGCAGTATTTT
CASSQDFNRATDTQYF
>TRBD1|TRBJ2-7|many|TRBV6-1
TGTGCCAGCAGTCACGACAGGGGTCGGTCCTACGAGCAGTACTTC
CASSHDRGRSYEQYF
>.|TRBJ1-5|.|TRBV7-6
TGTGTCAGCAGCTTAGGCCAGGGTTATAGCAATCAGCCCCAGCATTTT
CVSSLGQGYSNQPQHF
>TRBD1|TRBJ1-5|.|TRBV7-6
TGTGCCAGCAGCCCCTATGTTCTGGGACAGGGTATTAATCAGCCCCAGCATTTT
CASSPYVLGQGINQPQHF
>.|TRBJ2-5|few|TRBV5-5
TGTGCCAGCACCCCGTCAGTCGAAAGGTGGGAGACCCAGTACTTC
CASTPSVERWETQYF
>.|TRBJ2-3|.|TRBV7-6
TGTGCTAGCAACTTAGTACGCTCAGATACGCAGTATTTT
CASNLVRSDTQYF
>.|TRBJ1-1|.|TRBV7-9
TGTGCCAGCAGCTCGGCTTATTACACTGAAGCTTTCTTT
CASSSAYYTEAFF
>.|TRBJ1-4|.|TRBV29-1
TGCAGCGCAGGGCAGGAGGGGGAAAAACTGTTTTTT
CSAGQEGEKLFF
>.|TRBJ1-2|.|TRBV7-2
TGTGCCAGCAGCTTCAAGGGAAGTTATGGCTACACCTTC
CASSFKGSYGYTF
>TRBD2|TRBJ2-5|many|TRBV7-3
TGTGCCAGCAGCTCATCAGGACTAGCGGGGCCACAAGAGACCCAGTACTTC
CASSSSGLAGPQETQYF
>TRBD1|TRBJ1-5|.|TRBV6-5
TGTGCCAGCAGTTACTCAGGCACAGGGGCAAGCCAGCCCCAGCATTTT
CASSYSGTGASQPQHF
>TRBD1|TRBJ1-2|.|TRBV4-3
TGCGCCAGCAGCCAAGTGGGGACAGGGGACTATGGCTACACCTTC
CASSQVGTGDYGYTF
>TRBD1|TRBJ1-4|.|TRBV20-1
TGCAGTGCCGGTGACAGGGGGTTTGCAACTAATGAAAAACTGTTTTTT
CSAGDRGFATNEKLFF
>TRBD1|TRBJ1-2|many|TRBV7-6
TGTGCCAGCAGCTTGGACAGGGGGCGAGGATATGGCTACACCTTC
CASSLDRGRGYGYTF
>.|TRBJ2-2|.|TRBV12-3/TRBV12-4
TGTGCCAGCAGTTTAATCCGTCCCGGGGAGCTGTTTTTT
CASSLIRPGELFF
>.|TRBJ2-3|.|TRBV19
TGTGCCAGTAGTAGAATCCTGGAGGGGGTCCTACGCACAGATACGCAGTATTTT
CASSRILEGVLRTDTQYF
>TRBD1|TRBJ1-2|.|TRBV20-1
TGCAGTGCTCGAGCGGACAGGAACAACTATGGCTACACCTTC
CSARADRNNYGYTF
>.|TRBJ2-7|.|TRBV27
TGTGCCAGCAGTTTAGGGACCGAAGGGGTTGGAGGCGAGCAGTACTTC
CASSLGTEGVGGEQYF
>TRBD1|TRBJ1-1|.|TRBV28
TGTGCCAGCAGTACCGAACAGGGGTTCACTGAAGCTTTCTTT
CASSTEQGFTEAFF
>TRBD2|TRBJ2-5|.|TRBV20-1
TGCAGTGCTAGACCTTTGGCTAGCGGGGGCCTCGGGGAGACCCAGTACTTC
CSARPLASGGLGETQYF
>TRBD2|TRBJ2-6|.|TRBV13
TGTGCCAGCAGCTTGACTAGCGGGGGCCCATTCGCTGGGGCCAACGTCCTGACTTTC
CASSLTSGGPFAGANVLTF
>.|TRBJ2-5|many|TRBV7-6
TGTGCCAGCAGTTACGGCCCGGGAACCCAAGAGACCCAGTACTTC
CASSYGPGTQETQYF
>TRBD2|TRBJ2-3|many|TRBV7-6
TGTGCCAGCAGCTTGGGACTAGCCCTCCCAGATACGCAGTATTTT
CASSLGLALPDTQYF
>TRBD1|TRBJ1-1|.|TRBV6-6
TGTGCCAGCAGTGCCAGAGGCAGGGGGGAAGCTTTCTTT
CASSARGRGEAFF
>.|TRBJ2-1|few|TRBV15
TGTGCCACCAGCAGAGATTTGGGGGGAAGCTCCTACAATGAGCAGTTCTTC
CATSRDLGGSSYNEQFF
>TRBD2|TRBJ2-5|many|TRBV7-8
TGTGCCAGCAGTCCCTTCCCGTTTAGCGGGGGAGTGCAAGAGACCCAGTACTTC
CASSPFPFSGGVQETQYF
>.|TRBJ2-2|few|TRBV4-2
TGTGCCAGCAGCCAAGATTCGATACTAAACACCGGGGAGCTGTTTTTT
CASSQDSILNTGELFF
>.|TRBJ1-1|.|TRBV28
TGTGCCAGCAGTTTACGCCGGGACCTCAGACGGTACACTGAAGCTTTCTTT
CASSLRRDLRRYTEAFF
>TRBD1|TRBJ1-6|.|TRBV19
TGTGCCAGTAGTCATCCCGAGGGACAGGGCGTTTTGGATAATTCACCCCTCCACTTT
CASSHPEGQGVLDNSPLHF
>TRBD1|TRBJ2-7|few|TRBV6-1
TGTGCCAGCATCGTTGACAGGGATGTCTCCTACGAGCAGTACTTC
CASIVDRDVSYEQYF
>.|TRBJ1-2|few|TRBV10-2
TGCGCCAGCAGTGAGCGGGGGATCGGGTATGGCTACACCTTC
CASSERGIGYGYTF
>.|TRBJ1-4|few|TRBV6-1
TGTGCCAGCAGTGAGTTGACCGTCCTGGGGGAAAAACTGTTTTTT
CASSELTVLGEKLFF